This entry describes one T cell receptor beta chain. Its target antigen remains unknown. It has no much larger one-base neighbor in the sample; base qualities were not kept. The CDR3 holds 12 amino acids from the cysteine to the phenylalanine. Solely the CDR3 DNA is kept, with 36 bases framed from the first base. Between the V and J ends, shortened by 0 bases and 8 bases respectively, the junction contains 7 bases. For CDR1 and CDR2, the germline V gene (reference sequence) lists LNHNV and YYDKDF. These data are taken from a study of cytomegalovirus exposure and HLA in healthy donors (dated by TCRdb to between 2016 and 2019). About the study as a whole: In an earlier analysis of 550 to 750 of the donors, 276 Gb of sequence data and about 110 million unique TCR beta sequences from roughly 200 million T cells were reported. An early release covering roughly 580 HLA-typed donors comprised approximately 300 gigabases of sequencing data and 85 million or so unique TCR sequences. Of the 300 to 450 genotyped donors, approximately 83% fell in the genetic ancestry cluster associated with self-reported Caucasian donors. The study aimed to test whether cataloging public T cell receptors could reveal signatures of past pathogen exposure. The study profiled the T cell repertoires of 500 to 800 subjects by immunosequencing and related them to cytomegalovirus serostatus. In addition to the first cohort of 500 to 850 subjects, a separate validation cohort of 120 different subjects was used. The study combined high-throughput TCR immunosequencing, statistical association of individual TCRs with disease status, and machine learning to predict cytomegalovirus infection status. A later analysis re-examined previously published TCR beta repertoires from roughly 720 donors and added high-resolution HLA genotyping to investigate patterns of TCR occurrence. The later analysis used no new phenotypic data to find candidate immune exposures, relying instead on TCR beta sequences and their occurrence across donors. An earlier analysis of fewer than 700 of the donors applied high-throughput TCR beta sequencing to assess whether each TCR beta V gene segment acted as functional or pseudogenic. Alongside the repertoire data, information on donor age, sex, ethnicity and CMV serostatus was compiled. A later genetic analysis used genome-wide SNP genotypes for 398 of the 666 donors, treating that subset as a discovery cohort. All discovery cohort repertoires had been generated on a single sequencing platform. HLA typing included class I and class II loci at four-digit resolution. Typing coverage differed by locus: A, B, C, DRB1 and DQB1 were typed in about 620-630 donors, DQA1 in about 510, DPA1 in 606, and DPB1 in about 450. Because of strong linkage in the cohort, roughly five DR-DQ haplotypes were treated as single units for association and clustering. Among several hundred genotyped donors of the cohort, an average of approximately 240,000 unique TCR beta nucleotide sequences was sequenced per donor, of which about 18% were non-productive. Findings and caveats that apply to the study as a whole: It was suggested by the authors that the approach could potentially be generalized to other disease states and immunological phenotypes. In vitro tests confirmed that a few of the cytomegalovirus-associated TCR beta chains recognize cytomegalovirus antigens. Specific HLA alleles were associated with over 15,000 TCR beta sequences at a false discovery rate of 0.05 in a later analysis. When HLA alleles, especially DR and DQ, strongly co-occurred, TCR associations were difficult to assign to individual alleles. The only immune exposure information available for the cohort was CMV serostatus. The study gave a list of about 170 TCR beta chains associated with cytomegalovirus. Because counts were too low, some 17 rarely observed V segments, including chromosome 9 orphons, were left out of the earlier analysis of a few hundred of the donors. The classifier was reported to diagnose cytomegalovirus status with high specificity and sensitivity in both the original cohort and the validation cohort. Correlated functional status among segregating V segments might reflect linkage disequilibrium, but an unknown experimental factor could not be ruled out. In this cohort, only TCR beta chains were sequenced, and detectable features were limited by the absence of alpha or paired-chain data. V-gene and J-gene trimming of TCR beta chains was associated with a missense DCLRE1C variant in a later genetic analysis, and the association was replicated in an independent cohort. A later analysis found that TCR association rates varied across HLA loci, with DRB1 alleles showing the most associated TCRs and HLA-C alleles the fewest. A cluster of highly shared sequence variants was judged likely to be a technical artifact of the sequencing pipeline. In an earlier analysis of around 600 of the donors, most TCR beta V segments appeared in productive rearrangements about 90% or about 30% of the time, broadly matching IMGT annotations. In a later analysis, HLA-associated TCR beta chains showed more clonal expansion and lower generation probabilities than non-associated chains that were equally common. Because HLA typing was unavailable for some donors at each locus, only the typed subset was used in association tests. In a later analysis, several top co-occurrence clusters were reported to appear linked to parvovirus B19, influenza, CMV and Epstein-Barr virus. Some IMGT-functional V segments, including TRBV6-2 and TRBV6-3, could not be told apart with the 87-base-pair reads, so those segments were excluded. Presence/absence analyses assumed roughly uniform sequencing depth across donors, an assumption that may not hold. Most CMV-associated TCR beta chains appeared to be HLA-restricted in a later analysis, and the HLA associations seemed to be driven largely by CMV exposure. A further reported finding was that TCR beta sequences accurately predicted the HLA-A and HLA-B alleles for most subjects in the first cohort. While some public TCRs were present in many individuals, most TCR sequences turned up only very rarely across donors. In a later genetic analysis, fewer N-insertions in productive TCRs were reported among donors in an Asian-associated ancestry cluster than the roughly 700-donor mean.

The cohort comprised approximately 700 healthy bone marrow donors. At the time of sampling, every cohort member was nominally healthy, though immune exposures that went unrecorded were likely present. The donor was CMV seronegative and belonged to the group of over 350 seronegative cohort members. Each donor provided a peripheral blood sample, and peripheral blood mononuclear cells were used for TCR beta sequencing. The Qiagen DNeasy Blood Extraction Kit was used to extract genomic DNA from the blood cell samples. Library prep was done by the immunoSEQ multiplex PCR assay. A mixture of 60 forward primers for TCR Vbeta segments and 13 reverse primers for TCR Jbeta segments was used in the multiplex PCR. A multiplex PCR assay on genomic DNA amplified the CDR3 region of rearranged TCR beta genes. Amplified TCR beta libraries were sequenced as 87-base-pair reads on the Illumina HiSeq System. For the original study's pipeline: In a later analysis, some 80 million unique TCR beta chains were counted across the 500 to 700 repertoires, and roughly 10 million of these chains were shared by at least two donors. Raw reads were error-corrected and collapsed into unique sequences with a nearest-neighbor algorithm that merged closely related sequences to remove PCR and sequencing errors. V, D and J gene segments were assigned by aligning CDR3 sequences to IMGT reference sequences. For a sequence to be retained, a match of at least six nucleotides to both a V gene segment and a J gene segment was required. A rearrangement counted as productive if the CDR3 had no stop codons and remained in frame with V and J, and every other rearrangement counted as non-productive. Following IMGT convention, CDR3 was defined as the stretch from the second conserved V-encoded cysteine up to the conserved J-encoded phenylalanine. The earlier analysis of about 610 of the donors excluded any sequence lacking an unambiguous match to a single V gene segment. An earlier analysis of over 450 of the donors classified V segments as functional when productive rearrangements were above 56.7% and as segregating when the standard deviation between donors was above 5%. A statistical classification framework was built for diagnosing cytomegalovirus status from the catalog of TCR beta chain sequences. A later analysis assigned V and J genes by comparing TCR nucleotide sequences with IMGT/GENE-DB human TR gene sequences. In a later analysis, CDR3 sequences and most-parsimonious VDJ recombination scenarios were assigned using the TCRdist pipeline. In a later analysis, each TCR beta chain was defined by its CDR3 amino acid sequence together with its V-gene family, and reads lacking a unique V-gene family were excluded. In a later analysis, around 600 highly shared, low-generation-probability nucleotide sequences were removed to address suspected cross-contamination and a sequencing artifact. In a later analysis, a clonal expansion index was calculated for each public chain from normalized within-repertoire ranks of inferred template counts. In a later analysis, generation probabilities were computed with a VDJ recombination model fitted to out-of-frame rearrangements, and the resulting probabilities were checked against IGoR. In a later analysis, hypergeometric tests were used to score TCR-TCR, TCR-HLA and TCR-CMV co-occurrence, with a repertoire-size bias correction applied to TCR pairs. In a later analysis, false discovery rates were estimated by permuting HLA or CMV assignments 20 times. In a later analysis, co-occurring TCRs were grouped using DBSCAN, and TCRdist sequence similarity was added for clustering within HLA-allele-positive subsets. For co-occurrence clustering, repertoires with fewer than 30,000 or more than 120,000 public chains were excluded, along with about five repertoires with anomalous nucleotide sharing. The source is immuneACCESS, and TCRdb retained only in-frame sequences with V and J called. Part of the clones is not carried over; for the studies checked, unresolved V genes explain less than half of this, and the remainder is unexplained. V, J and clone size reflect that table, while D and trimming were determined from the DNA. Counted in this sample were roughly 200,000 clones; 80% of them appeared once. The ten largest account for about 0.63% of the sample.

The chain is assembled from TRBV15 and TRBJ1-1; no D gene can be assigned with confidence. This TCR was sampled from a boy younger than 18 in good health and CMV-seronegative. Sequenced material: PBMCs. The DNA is TGTGCCACCAGCAGAGAGGAGACGGAAGCTTTCTTT. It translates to CATSREETEAFF.